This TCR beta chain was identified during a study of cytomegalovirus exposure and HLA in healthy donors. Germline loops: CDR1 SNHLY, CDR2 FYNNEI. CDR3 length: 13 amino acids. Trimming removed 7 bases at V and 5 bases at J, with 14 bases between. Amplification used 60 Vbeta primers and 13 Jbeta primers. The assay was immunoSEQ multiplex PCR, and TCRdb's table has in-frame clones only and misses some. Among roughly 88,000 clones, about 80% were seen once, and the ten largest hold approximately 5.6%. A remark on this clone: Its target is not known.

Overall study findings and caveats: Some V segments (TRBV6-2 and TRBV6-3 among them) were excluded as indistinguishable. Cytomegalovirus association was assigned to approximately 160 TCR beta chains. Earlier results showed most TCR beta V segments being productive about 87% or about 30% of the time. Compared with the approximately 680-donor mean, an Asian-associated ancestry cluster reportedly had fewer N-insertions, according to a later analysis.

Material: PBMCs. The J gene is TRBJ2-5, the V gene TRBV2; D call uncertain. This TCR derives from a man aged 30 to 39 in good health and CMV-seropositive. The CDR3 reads CASKSRLQETQYF. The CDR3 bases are TGTGCCAGCAAGAGTAGGTTACAGGAGACCCAGTACTTC.